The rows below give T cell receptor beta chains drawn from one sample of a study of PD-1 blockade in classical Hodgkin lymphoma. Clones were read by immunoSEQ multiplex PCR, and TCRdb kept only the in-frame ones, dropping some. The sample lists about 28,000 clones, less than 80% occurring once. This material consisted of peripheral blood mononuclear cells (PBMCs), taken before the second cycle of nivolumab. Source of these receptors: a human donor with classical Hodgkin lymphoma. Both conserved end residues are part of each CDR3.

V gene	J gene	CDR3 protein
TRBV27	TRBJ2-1	CASSSQVPGTLTYNEQFF
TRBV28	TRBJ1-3	CASSFEARTIYF
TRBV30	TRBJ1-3	CARSRAGGPSGNTIYF
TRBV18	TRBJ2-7	CASSTSYEQYF
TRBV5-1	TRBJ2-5	CASSNGQYQETQYF
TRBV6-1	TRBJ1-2	CASSERSTTVRYGYTF
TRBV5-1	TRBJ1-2	CASSLEFGGKGGYTF
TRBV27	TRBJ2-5	CASSPRGGETQYF
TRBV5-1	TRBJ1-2	CASSLDLQGPLYF
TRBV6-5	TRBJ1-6	CASTPGTAQGSPLHF
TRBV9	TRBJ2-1	CASSVDSGYNEQFF
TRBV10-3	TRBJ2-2	CAISANTGELFF
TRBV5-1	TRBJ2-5	CASSLGAAGQETQYF
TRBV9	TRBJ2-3	CASSVVPSGGPDTQYF
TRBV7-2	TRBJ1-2	CASSPDRFGGYTF
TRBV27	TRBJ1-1	CASIEHGGNTEAFF
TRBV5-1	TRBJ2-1	CASSLGGGDANEQFF
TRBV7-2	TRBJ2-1	CASSPPGGKNEQFF
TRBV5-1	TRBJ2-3	CASSLAEVTDTQYF
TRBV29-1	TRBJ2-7	CSVERPREWGQDYEQYF
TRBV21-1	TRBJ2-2	CASSKVPPNTGELFF
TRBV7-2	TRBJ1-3	CASSTRQGRNTIYF
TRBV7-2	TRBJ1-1	CASNLDRQNTEAFF
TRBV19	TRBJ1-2	CASSIDKRGYTF
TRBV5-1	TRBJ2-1	CASSLELAGGSNEQFF
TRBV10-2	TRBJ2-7	CASRPSGGHEQYF
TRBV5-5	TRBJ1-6	CASRWAVFQGNSPLHF
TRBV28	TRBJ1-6	CASSLTGTGTPPLHF
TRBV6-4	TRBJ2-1	CASSESGGADEQFF
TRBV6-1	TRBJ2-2	CASRGTSLGVGELFF
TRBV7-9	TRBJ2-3	CASSSWGDYTDTQYF
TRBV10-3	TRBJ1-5	CAISDSSNQPQHF
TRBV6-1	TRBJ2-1	CASRPGQSYNEQFF
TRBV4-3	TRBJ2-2	CASSQDRGASGGELFF
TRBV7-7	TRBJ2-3	CASSLGLAVGADTQYF
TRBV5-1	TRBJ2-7	CASSLGGESYEQYF
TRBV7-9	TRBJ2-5	CASSIDRSQETQYF
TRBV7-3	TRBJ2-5	CASSLGTAGGETQYF
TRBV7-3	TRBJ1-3	CASSPRGGGLSGNTIYF
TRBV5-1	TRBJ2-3	CASSPGLAGGTDTQYF
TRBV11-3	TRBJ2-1	CASTPESSYNEQFF
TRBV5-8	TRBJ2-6	CASSYWSGSSSGANVLTF
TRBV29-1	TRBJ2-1	CSVLLGADEQFF
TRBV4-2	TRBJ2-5	CASSQGGGDTQETQYF
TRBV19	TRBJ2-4	CASSSEGGNIQYF
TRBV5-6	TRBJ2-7	CASSQNWGYEQYF
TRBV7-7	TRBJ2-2	CASRSNTGELFF
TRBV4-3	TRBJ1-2	CASSHYRGIDGYTF
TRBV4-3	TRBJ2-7	CASSLGLRYEQYF
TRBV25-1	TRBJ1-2	CASSEPGEGDYGYTF
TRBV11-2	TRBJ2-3	CASSYGQSATDTQYF
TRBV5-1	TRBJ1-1	CASSQNPAGTFTEAFF
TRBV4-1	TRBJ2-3	CASSQDGSGGRTDTQYF